This is a list of T cell receptor beta chains from one sample in a study of type 1 regulatory T cells. No antigen has been assigned to these receptors. TCRdb fed the reads into MiXCR, producing one record per CDR3 protein. The sample carries about 67,000 distinct CDR3 sequences, 49% recorded once. Source material: cultured non-Tr1 T cells, either the whole culture or a sorted T cell fraction (not recorded which). The receptor source for this set is a human donor in good health. CDR3s include the opening cysteine and the closing phenylalanine or tryptophan. A D gene is named only where the DNA matches it firmly. Clone sizes are given selectively: once, few, many, or a class where the clone is expanded.

>TRBD1|few|TRBV5-1|TRBJ1-2
CASSPGDRTYGYTF
TGCGCCAGCAGCCCTGGGGACAGAACCTATGGCTACACCTTC
>TRBD2|-|TRBV7-8|TRBJ2-5
CASSFDLSGGFFQYF
TGTGCCAGCAGCTTTGATCTGAGCGGGGGTTTCTTCCAGTACTTC
>TRBD2|-|TRBV3-1|TRBJ2-1
CASSPLDGRGAYNEQFF
TGTGCCAGCAGCCCCCTAGATGGGCGGGGGGCCTACAATGAGCAGTTCTTC
>-|-|TRBV20-1|TRBJ2-3
CSATGSTDTQYF
TGCAGTGCTACCGGGTCCACAGATACGCAGTATTTT
>-|-|TRBV20-1|TRBJ2-3
CSARRRGPTDTQYF
TGCAGTGCTAGGCGGCGGGGGCCCACAGATACGCAGTATTTT
>-|-|TRBV27|TRBJ1-6
CASSSSGPSLYSPLHF
TGTGCCAGCAGTTCATCCGGGCCCTCCCTCTATTCACCCCTCCACTTT
>TRBD1|few|TRBV10-3|TRBJ2-5
CAISDPGQGKETQYF
TGTGCCATCAGTGACCCAGGACAGGGCAAAGAGACCCAGTACTTC
>-|-|TRBV20-1|TRBJ1-1
CSARVGHQNTEAFF
TGCAGTGCTAGAGTTGGCCACCAGAACACTGAAGCTTTCTTT
>TRBD1|-|TRBV12-3/TRBV12-4|TRBJ1-2
CASSPQTGVHGYTF
TGTGCCAGCAGTCCCCAGACAGGGGTGCATGGCTACACCTTC
>TRBD2|many|TRBV20-1|TRBJ2-5
CSATILLAGRQETQYF
TGCAGTGCCACCATACTACTAGCGGGGAGACAAGAGACCCAGTACTTC
>TRBD2|-|TRBV5-1|TRBJ2-1
CASSLVVTSVNNEQFF
TGCGCCAGCAGCTTGGTTGTGACTAGCGTCAACAATGAGCAGTTCTTC
>TRBD1|few|TRBV7-2|TRBJ1-2
CASSPALDRGYGYTF
TGTGCCAGCAGCCCGGCTCTAGACAGGGGCTATGGCTACACCTTC
>TRBD1|-|TRBV6-1|TRBJ2-1
CASSEPRGQYNEQFF
TGTGCCAGCAGTGAACCCCGGGGACAGTACAATGAGCAGTTCTTC
>-|-|TRBV2|TRBJ2-1
CASSSSVAVNEQFF
TGTGCCAGCAGCTCTTCCGTGGCGGTCAATGAGCAGTTCTTC
>TRBD1|-|TRBV6-6|TRBJ2-7
CASRPGQGSYEQYF
TGTGCCAGCAGGCCGGGACAGGGATCCTACGAGCAGTACTTC
>TRBD1|-|TRBV5-1|TRBJ1-1
CASSLARDSRAFF
TGCGCCAGCAGCTTGGCCCGGGACAGCAGAGCTTTCTTT
>-|-|TRBV10-3|TRBJ2-2
CAISAEGYTGELFF
TGTGCCATAAGTGCCGAGGGGTATACCGGGGAGCTGTTTTTT
>TRBD1|-|TRBV27|TRBJ2-1
CASSIGRGRKQFF
TGTGCCAGCAGTATCGGCAGGGGGCGTAAGCAGTTCTTC
>-|-|TRBV20-1|TRBJ1-1
CSARDPTRSEAFF
TGCAGTGCTAGAGACCCAACACGGTCTGAAGCTTTCTTT
>TRBD2|few|TRBV5-5|TRBJ2-5
CASSPRQGGGAFETQYF
TGTGCCAGCAGCCCCCGTCAGGGCGGGGGGGCGTTTGAGACCCAGTACTTC
>-|-|TRBV20-1|TRBJ2-7
CSATIGMYEQYF
TGCAGTGCTACTATAGGGATGTACGAGCAGTACTTC
>-|-|TRBV3-1|TRBJ2-7
CASSQDVGSYEQYF
TGTGCCAGCAGCCAAGATGTAGGCTCCTACGAGCAGTACTTC
>-|-|TRBV20-1|TRBJ2-1
CSARRTSSVEQFF
TGCAGTGCGCGACGAACTAGCTCGGTTGAGCAGTTCTTC
>-|-|TRBV5-1|TRBJ1-3
CASSLDLGLTGNTVYF
TGCGCCAGCAGCTTGGACCTGGGACTGACTGGAAACACCGTATATTTT
>-|-|TRBV5-1|TRBJ1-1
CASSLGVLNTEAFF
TGCGCCAGCAGCTTGGGGGTGTTGAACACTGAAGCTTTCTTT
>TRBD2|few|TRBV27|TRBJ2-1
CASSFSSGLYNEQFF
TGTGCCAGCAGTTTTTCTAGCGGGCTATACAATGAGCAGTTCTTC
>-|-|TRBV4-1|TRBJ2-7
CASSHPGLRSEQYF
TGCGCCAGCAGCCACCCCGGACTACGGAGCGAGCAGTACTTC
>TRBD1|-|TRBV10-3|TRBJ2-1
CAISVGRTGDGDEQFF
TGTGCCATCAGTGTAGGAAGGACAGGGGACGGAGATGAGCAGTTCTTC
>-|few|TRBV11-3|TRBJ2-2
CASSPDTNDGELFF
TGTGCCAGTAGCCCAGACACCAACGACGGGGAGCTGTTTTTT
>TRBD1|few|TRBV5-1|TRBJ2-2
CASSSDRPNTGELFF
TGCGCCAGCAGCTCGGACAGGCCGAACACCGGGGAGCTGTTTTTT
>-|few|TRBV5-6|TRBJ2-7
CASSWGDYEQYF
TGTGCCAGCAGCTGGGGAGATTACGAGCAGTACTTC
>TRBD2|-|TRBV6-6|TRBJ2-5
CASQLAETQYF
TGTGCCAGTCAACTAGCGGAGACCCAGTACTTC
>-|few|TRBV20-1|TRBJ1-1
CSAPRGANKNTEAFF
TGCAGTGCTCCCAGAGGGGCGAATAAGAACACTGAAGCTTTCTTT
>-|few|TRBV7-3|TRBJ1-2
CASSLGVDYGYTF
TGTGCCAGCAGCTTAGGAGTAGACTATGGCTACACCTTC
>-|-|TRBV7-6|TRBJ1-1
CASSTQENTEAFF
TGTGCCAGCAGTACCCAGGAGAACACTGAAGCTTTCTTT
>-|-|TRBV7-8|TRBJ1-4
CASSLRRLNEKLFF
TGTGCCAGCAGCTTACGACGGCTAAATGAAAAACTGTTTTTT
>TRBD1|-|TRBV29-1|TRBJ2-3
CSVGQDRTTDTQYF
TGCAGCGTTGGGCAGGACAGGACCACAGATACGCAGTATTTT
>TRBD1|-|TRBV27|TRBJ1-1
CASSRDRGSGTEAFF
TGTGCCAGCAGCCGGGACAGGGGGTCGGGCACTGAAGCTTTCTTT
>-|-|TRBV7-9|TRBJ1-1
CASSLVPTSNTEAFF
TGTGCCAGCAGCTTAGTCCCGACTTCGAACACTGAAGCTTTCTTT
>TRBD2|many|TRBV10-3|TRBJ2-2
CAITQGLDYRELFF
TGTGCCATCACCCAGGGACTAGATTATCGGGAGCTGTTTTTT
>-|-|TRBV18|TRBJ1-1
CASSPPMNTEAFF
TGTGCCAGCTCACCGCCCATGAACACTGAAGCTTTCTTT
>-|-|TRBV11-2|TRBJ2-7
CASSYNRLFEQYF
TGTGCCAGCAGTTATAACAGGCTCTTCGAGCAGTACTTC
>-|-|TRBV19|TRBJ1-5
CASSYTGSNQPQHF
TGTGCCAGTAGTTACACCGGGAGCAATCAGCCCCAGCATTTT
>-|-|TRBV12-2|TRBJ1-1
CASRYKSGEAFF
TGTGCAAGTCGCTACAAGTCCGGCGAGGCTTTCTTT
>-|-|TRBV18|TRBJ1-2
CASSPDFLNYGYTF
TGTGCCAGCTCACCAGACTTCTTAAACTATGGCTACACCTTC
>TRBD1|-|TRBV5-1|TRBJ1-1
CASSSRQGATEAFF
TGCGCCAGCAGCTCCCGACAGGGAGCGACTGAAGCTTTCTTT
>-|-|TRBV2|TRBJ2-3
CASSRGYTQYF
TGTGCCAGCAGTCGGGGGTATACGCAGTATTTT
>TRBD1|-|TRBV18|TRBJ1-5
CASSGGQAFNQPQHF
TGTGCCAGCTCAGGGGGACAGGCGTTCAATCAGCCCCAGCATTTT